These 2 T cell receptor beta chains originate from one sample sequenced in a study of OX40 agonist ivuxolimab in advanced cancers. Some clones are missing from TCRdb's copy, which holds only in-frame ones; the method was immunoSEQ multiplex PCR. The repertoire holds 80,000 or so clones, with 85% to 95% as singletons. The sequencing here drew on CD4+ or CD8+ T cells sorted from blood, taken in a trial of the OX40 agonist ivuxolimab. The receptor source for this set is an adult with an advanced solid tumor such as melanoma, head and neck, liver or kidney cancer.

This clone was detected only a few times. V and J are TRBV27 and TRBJ1-5; the D is unclear. Trimming shortened V by 7 bases and J by 5 bases, and 0 bases separated the two germline ends. Germline V gene lookup returns CDR1 MNHEY and CDR2 SMNVEV (reference sequence). CDR3 length: 9 amino acids. CDR3 sequence reads: CASNQPQHF. The CDR3, as DNA: TGTGCCAGCAATCAGCCCCAGCATTTT.

The V gene is TRBV19, the J gene TRBJ2-7; weak D call: TRBD1 (5 bases). V lost 4 bases and J lost 7, with 14 bases in between. Germline CDR1 and CDR2: LNHDA and SQIVND (reference sequence). The length of the CDR3 is 13 residues. CDR3 coding DNA: TGTGCCAGTAGTAAAGGGGCCGTAGGGGAGCAGTACTTC. Residues: CASSKGAVGEQYF.